The rows below give T cell receptor beta chains drawn from one sample of a study of TIL therapy for anti-PD-1-resistant metastatic lung cancer. Produced via immunoSEQ multiplex PCR; TCRdb's table is partial and in-frame only. The sample consists of about 49,000 clones, 79% of them appearing once. The material was blood, obtained at baseline. The receptors stem from a man between 65 and 85 years old with non-small cell lung cancer. The CDR3 runs from the conserved cysteine through the conserved F or W. The D gene is left open where the match is weak. Clone size is stated in some rows and not others, as once, few, many or a class when expanded.

CDR3 DNA | CDR3 protein | CDR3 length | D gene | V gene | clone size | J gene
TGTGCCAGCAGCCAAGACAGGGGATTCGGCGAGCAGTACTTC | CASSQDRGFGEQYF | 14 | TRBD1 | TRBV7-2 | . | TRBJ2-7
TGTGCCAGCAGAGACCTAAACAATGAGCAGTTCTTC | CASRDLNNEQFF | 12 | . | TRBV7-2 | . | TRBJ2-1
TGTGCCAGCAGTGGTTATGGGGGGGGCACTGAAGCTTTCTTT | CASSGYGGGTEAFF | 14 | . | TRBV27 | . | TRBJ1-1
TGTGCCACCAACCTAAGGGGACAGGCGAGCGAGCAGTACTTC | CATNLRGQASEQYF | 14 | TRBD1 | TRBV6-5 | few | TRBJ2-7
TGTGCCAGCAGTTCGAGCATGGGCAATGAGCAGTTCTTC | CASSSSMGNEQFF | 13 | . | TRBV7-3 | . | TRBJ2-1
TGTGCCAGCTCACCAACTAGCGGGAGGTCAGATACGCAGTATTTT | CASSPTSGRSDTQYF | 15 | TRBD2 | TRBV18 | . | TRBJ2-3
TGTGCCAGCAGTGGCGCCCGACTAGCGGGAGAACATCTGTACGAGCAGTACTTC | CASSGARLAGEHLYEQYF | 18 | TRBD2 | TRBV27 | . | TRBJ2-7
TGTGCCAGCAGCCGACAGGGGGCATACGAGCAGTACTTC | CASSRQGAYEQYF | 13 | TRBD1 | TRBV5-5 | few | TRBJ2-7
TGTGCCAGCAGTTACCAAAGCGGGATCAACACCGGGGAGCTGTTTTTT | CASSYQSGINTGELFF | 16 | TRBD2 | TRBV6-5 | once | TRBJ2-2
TGTGCCAGTAGTATCCCAACCCCCAGCTCCTACAATGAGCAGTTCTTC | CASSIPTPSSYNEQFF | 16 | . | TRBV19 | . | TRBJ2-1
TGTGCCAGCAGGTTACAGGAGGACCTCTCCTACGAGCAGTACTTC | CASRLQEDLSYEQYF | 15 | . | TRBV6-5 | . | TRBJ2-7
TGTGCCAGCAAGGGCGGACCTACTGAAGCTTTCTTT | CASKGGPTEAFF | 12 | . | TRBV2 | few | TRBJ1-1
TGTGCCAGCAGCCTAATCGGCGGGAGCTCCTACAATGAGCAGTTCTTC | CASSLIGGSSYNEQFF | 16 | TRBD2 | TRBV7-1 | . | TRBJ2-1
TGTGCCAGCAGTTCCTTGGTCCGGACAACCTCCTACGAGCAGTACTTC | CASSSLVRTTSYEQYF | 16 | . | TRBV28 | . | TRBJ2-7
TGTGCCAGCAGTGACAGGCATTCCTCCTACGAGCAGTACTTC | CASSDRHSSYEQYF | 14 | . | TRBV28 | . | TRBJ2-7
TGTGCCAGCAGCCTCACTAGCCGGAATACGTACAATGAGCAGTTCTTC | CASSLTSRNTYNEQFF | 16 | . | TRBV11-3 | . | TRBJ2-1
TGCGCCAGCAGTCTCGCACAGGAGCTCTACGAGCAGTACTTC | CASSLAQELYEQYF | 14 | . | TRBV23-1 | . | TRBJ2-7
TGTGCCAGCAGTGAAAGGGGACAGGGTTCGTGGTACAATGAGCAGTTCTTC | CASSERGQGSWYNEQFF | 17 | TRBD1 | TRBV6-1 | once | TRBJ2-1
TGTGCCAGCAGTGAGGGACAGGACTACACCGGGGAGCTGTTTTTT | CASSEGQDYTGELFF | 15 | TRBD1 | TRBV25-1 | . | TRBJ2-2
TGCAGTGCTAGAGATGTAAATGAGCAGTTCTTC | CSARDVNEQFF | 11 | . | TRBV20-1 | . | TRBJ2-1
TGTGCCAGCAGCCAAAGGGGGACAGGAGAAGAGACCCAGTACTTC | CASSQRGTGEETQYF | 15 | TRBD1 | TRBV7-9 | . | TRBJ2-5
TGTGCCAGCAGTTTGCTAGCGGGAGGAACGAACACCGGGGAGCTGTTTTTT | CASSLLAGGTNTGELFF | 17 | TRBD2 | TRBV28 | . | TRBJ2-2
TGTGCCAGCAGCTCGCAGGGGGCATCTGCTGGAAACACCATATATTTT | CASSSQGASAGNTIYF | 16 | TRBD1 | TRBV7-8 | . | TRBJ1-3
TGTGCCAGCAAGAGACAGGCTAACTATGGCTACACCTTC | CASKRQANYGYTF | 13 | . | TRBV6-5 | . | TRBJ1-2
TGTGCCAGCAGCGAGGGACAGAGAAACTATGGCTACACCTTC | CASSEGQRNYGYTF | 14 | TRBD1 | TRBV6-1 | . | TRBJ1-2
TGTGCCAGCAGTTTCAGGGGGGACTATTCTGGAAACACCATATATTTT | CASSFRGDYSGNTIYF | 16 | TRBD1 | TRBV6-5 | . | TRBJ1-3
TGTGCCAGCAGTTCCAGGGGAACCCGCACAGATACGCAGTATTTT | CASSSRGTRTDTQYF | 15 | . | TRBV28 | . | TRBJ2-3
TGTGCCAGCAGTGAGCGGGAGAGCACCGGGGAGCTGTTTTTT | CASSERESTGELFF | 14 | TRBD2 | TRBV2 | . | TRBJ2-2
TGTGCCAGCAGCTTAAGAAGTAGCTCCTACGAGCAGTACTTC | CASSLRSSSYEQYF | 14 | . | TRBV6-5 | . | TRBJ2-7
TGTGCCAGCAGTCCCCGAGGACAGGGAAAAGAAAAACTGTTTTTT | CASSPRGQGKEKLFF | 15 | TRBD1 | TRBV28 | few | TRBJ1-4
TGCAGCGTTGTACGTAATGAGCAGTTCTTC | CSVVRNEQFF | 10 | . | TRBV29-1 | . | TRBJ2-1
TGCGCCAGCAGTTATGGACTAGCGTTACAAGAGACCCAGTACTTC | CASSYGLALQETQYF | 15 | TRBD2 | TRBV5-1 | once | TRBJ2-5
TGTGCCAGCAGTCCAGGGAACACTGAAGCTTTCTTT | CASSPGNTEAFF | 12 | . | TRBV6-1 | . | TRBJ1-1
TGTGCCAGTAGTAATAGAGGACTAGCGGGGCGGCCAAACACAGATACGCAGTATTTT | CASSNRGLAGRPNTDTQYF | 19 | TRBD2 | TRBV19 | . | TRBJ2-3
TGTGCCAGCAGTTTCCGGGCCCCGGAACAGTACTTC | CASSFRAPEQYF | 12 | . | TRBV6-1 | . | TRBJ2-7
TGTGCCAGCAGCTATGACAGGGATACCGGGGAGCTGTTTTTT | CASSYDRDTGELFF | 14 | TRBD1 | TRBV7-3 | . | TRBJ2-2
TGTGCCAGCAGCCCGGACAGGTCCTCTGGAAACACCATATATTTT | CASSPDRSSGNTIYF | 15 | TRBD1 | TRBV7-9 | . | TRBJ1-3
TGTGCCAGCAGTGCGGACACCGGCTATGGCTACACCTTC | CASSADTGYGYTF | 13 | . | TRBV6-1 | . | TRBJ1-2
TGTGCCAGTAGTATAGGTCCGGGCTACGCTAACTATGGCTACACCTTC | CASSIGPGYANYGYTF | 16 | . | TRBV19 | . | TRBJ1-2
TGTGCCAGTAGTATAGGGAGCGCATCACTACGGGAGCAGTACTTC | CASSIGSASLREQYF | 15 | . | TRBV19 | . | TRBJ2-7
TGCGCCAGCAGCAGGGAACAGGGGAATTCACCCCTCCACTTT | CASSREQGNSPLHF | 14 | TRBD1 | TRBV4-1 | . | TRBJ1-6
TGTGCCAGTAGTAAACAGGGGCTTAGCACAGATACGCAGTATTTT | CASSKQGLSTDTQYF | 15 | TRBD1 | TRBV19 | . | TRBJ2-3
TGCGCCAGCAGCTTGGGGACAGGGTATCAGCCCCAGCATTTT | CASSLGTGYQPQHF | 14 | TRBD1 | TRBV5-1 | . | TRBJ1-5
TGTGCCAGCTCGTCGGATGCCGGGGAGCTGTTTTTT | CASSSDAGELFF | 12 | . | TRBV18 | few | TRBJ2-2
TGTGCCAGCAGCTTGGGACAGGGGTTCTACGAGCAGTACTTC | CASSLGQGFYEQYF | 14 | TRBD1 | TRBV5-6 | . | TRBJ2-7